This TCR beta chain was profiled in a study of blood T cell repertoires in COVID-19. Germline CDR1 is LNHDA and CDR2 is SQIVND (reference sequence). Germline trimming cut 4 bases from V and 2 bases from J; bases unmatched to any gene: 8. The CDR3 runs to 15 residues. Method: immunoSEQ multiplex PCR; TCRdb's copy keeps in-frame clones and lacks some. The sample includes nearly 200,000 clones, around 84% seen only once; the top ten take 15% to 20%. This clone has just one count. The V gene is TRBV19, the J gene TRBJ2-7, with 7 positions matching TRBD2. Sequenced: peripheral blood. The sequence was collected from a human donor in a cohort sampled during active COVID-19. DNA of the CDR3: TGTGCCAGTAGTACTGGGGCTAGCGGAGCCTACGAGCAGTACTTC. Protein product: CASSTGASGAYEQYF.